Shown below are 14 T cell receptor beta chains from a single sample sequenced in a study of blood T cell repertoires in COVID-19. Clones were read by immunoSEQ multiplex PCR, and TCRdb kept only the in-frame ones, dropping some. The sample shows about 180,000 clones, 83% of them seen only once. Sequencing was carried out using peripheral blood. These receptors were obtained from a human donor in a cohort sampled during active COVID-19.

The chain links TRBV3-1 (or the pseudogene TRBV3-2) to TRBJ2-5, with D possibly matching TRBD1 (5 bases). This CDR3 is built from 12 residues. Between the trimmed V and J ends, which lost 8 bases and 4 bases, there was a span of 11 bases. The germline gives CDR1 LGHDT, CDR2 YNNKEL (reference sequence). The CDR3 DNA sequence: TGTGCCAGCGGGGCCGTTGGAGAGACCCAGTACTTC. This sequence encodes CASGAVGETQYF.

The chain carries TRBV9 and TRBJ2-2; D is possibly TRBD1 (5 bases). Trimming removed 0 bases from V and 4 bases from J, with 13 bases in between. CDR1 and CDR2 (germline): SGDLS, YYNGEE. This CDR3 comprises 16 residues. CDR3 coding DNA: TGTGCCAGCAGCGTAGTTCCACAGGCCGGCACCGGGGAGCTGTTTTTT. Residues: CASSVVPQAGTGELFF.

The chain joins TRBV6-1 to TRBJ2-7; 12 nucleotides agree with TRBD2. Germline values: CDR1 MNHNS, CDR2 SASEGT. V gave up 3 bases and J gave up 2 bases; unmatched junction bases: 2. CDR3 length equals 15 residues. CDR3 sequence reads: CASSDLAGGPYEQYF. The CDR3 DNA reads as TGTGCCAGCAGTGACCTAGCGGGGGGGCCCTACGAGCAGTACTTC.

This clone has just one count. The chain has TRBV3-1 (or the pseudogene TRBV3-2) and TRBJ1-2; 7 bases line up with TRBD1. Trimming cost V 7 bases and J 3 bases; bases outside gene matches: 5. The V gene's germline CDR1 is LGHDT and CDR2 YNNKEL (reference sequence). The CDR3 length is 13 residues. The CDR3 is CASTGGKDYGYTF. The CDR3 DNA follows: TGTGCCAGCACAGGGGGTAAAGACTATGGCTACACCTTC.

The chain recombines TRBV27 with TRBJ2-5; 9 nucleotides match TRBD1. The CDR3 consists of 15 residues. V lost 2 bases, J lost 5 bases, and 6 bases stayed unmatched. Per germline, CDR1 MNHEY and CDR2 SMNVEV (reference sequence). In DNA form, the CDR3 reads TGTGCCAGCAGTTTACAAGGACAGGGGTGGGAGACCCAGTACTTC. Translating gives CASSLQGQGWETQYF.

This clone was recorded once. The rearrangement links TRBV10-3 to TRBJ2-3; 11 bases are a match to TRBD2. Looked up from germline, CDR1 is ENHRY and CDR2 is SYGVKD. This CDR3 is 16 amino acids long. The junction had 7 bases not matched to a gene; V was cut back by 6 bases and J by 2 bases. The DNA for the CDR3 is TGTGCCATCAGGCTGGGGACTAGCGGACTCACAGATACGCAGTATTTT. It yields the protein CAIRLGTSGLTDTQYF.

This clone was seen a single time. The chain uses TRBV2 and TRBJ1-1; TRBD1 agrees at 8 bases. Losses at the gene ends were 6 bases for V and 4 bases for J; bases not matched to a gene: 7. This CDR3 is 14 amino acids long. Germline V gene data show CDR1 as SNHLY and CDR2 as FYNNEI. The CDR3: CASRAGGRSTEAFF. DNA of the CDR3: TGTGCCAGCAGAGCAGGGGGCCGGAGCACTGAAGCTTTCTTT. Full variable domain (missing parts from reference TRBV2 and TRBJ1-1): EPEVTQTPSHQVTQMGQEVILRCVPISNHLYFYWYRQILGQKVEFLVSFYNNEISEKSEIFDDQFSVERPDGSNFTLKIRSTKLEDSAMYFCASRAGGRSTEAFFGQGTRLTVV.

CDR3 residues: CASSIPGIEQYF. CDR3 nucleotide sequence: TGTGCCAGTAGTATTCCAGGGATCGAGCAGTACTTC. The chain joins TRBV19 to TRBJ2-7; perhaps TRBD1 as D (5 bases). Germline V gene sequence: CDR1 LNHDA, CDR2 SQIVND (reference sequence). Trimming shortened V by 3 bases and J by 6 bases, and 9 bases separated the two germline ends. This CDR3 is built from 12 residues.

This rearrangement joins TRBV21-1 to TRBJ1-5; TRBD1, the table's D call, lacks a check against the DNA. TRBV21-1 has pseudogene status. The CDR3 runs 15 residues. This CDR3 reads CASSTARQSNQPQHF. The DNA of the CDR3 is TGTGCCAGCAGCACGGCCCGACAGAGCAATCAGCCCCAGCATTTT.

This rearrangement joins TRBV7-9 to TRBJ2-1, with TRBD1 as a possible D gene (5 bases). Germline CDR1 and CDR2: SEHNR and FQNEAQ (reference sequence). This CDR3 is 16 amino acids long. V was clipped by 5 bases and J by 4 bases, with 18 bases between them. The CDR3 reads CASSLRGHTQYNEQFF. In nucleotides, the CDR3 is TGTGCCAGCAGCCTCCGCGGACACACTCAATACAATGAGCAGTTCTTC.

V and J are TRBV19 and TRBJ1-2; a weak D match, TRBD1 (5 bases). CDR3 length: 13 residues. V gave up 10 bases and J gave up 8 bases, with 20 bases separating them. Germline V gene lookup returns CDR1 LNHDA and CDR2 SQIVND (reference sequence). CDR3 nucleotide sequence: TGTGCCATTCGCGGGACTACATTGGGGGGCTACACCTTC. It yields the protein CAIRGTTLGGYTF.

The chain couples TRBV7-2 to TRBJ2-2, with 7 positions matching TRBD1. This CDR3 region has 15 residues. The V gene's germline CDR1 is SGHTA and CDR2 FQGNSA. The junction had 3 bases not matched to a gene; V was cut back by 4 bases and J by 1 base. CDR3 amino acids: CASSSGTVNTGELFF. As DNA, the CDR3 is TGTGCCAGCAGCTCCGGGACAGTGAACACCGGGGAGCTGTTTTTT.

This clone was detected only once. CDR3 protein: CATNDGGSGANVLTF. CDR3 in DNA: TGTGCCACAAATGATGGGGGGTCCGGGGCCAACGTCCTGACTTTC. The gene calls are TRBV10-3 and TRBJ2-6; D may be TRBD2 (6 bases). The CDR3 covers 15 residues. Trimming took off 10 bases at V and 4 bases at J, with 17 bases between the two ends. Germline V gene data show CDR1 as ENHRY and CDR2 as SYGVKD.

CDR3 coding DNA: TGTGCCAGCAGCAAAGGGGGAATTGTCCTGACTTTC. This codes for CASSKGGIVLTF. The chain couples TRBV12-3 or TRBV12-4 to TRBJ2-6; a possible D gene is TRBD1 (6 bases). Trimming pared 6 bases from V and 13 bases from J, leaving 13 bases between. The CDR3 totals 12 residues.